This TCR beta chain emerged from a study of beta chain features in type 1 diabetes. The CDR3 runs 14 residues. V was clipped by 7 bases and J by 1 base, with 13 bases between them. Germline values: CDR1 SNHLY, CDR2 FYNNEI. All of the isolated RNA was reverse transcribed, so expressed TCRB transcripts were sequenced. The method was immunoSEQ multiplex PCR; TCRdb's version includes in-frame clones alone and lacks a portion of them. The sample includes about 360,000 clones, over 10% of them seen just once. This clone has just a few counts. Sequenced: naive CD4+ T cells from blood. This sequence joins TRBV2 and TRBJ1-1; D gene ambiguous. The clonotype comes from a man between 18 and 29 years old in good health. CDR3 sequence (DNA): TGTGCCAGCATCCTAGAGAGTGGGAACACTGAAGCTTTCTTT. The encoded protein is CASILESGNTEAFF. Variable domain in full (rest from reference TRBV2 and TRBJ1-1): EPEVTQTPSHQVTQMGQEVILRCVPISNHLYFYWYRQILGQKVEFLVSFYNNEISEKSEIFDDQFSVERPDGSNFTLKIRSTKLEDSAMYFCASILESGNTEAFFGQGTRLTVV.